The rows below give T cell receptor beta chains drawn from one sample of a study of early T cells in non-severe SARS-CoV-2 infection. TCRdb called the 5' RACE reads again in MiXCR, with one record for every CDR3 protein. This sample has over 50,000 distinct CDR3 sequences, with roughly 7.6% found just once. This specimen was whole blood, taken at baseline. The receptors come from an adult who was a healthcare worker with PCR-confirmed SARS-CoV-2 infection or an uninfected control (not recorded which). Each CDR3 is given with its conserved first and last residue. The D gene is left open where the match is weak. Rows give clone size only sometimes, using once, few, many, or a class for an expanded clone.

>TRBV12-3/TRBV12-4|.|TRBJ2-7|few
CASSYLGPVSSYEQYF
TGTGCCAGCAGTTACTTGGGACCAGTTAGCTCCTACGAGCAGTACTTC
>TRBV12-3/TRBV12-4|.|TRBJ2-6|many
CASSPQRSGANVLTF
TGTGCCAGCAGCCCCCAGCGCTCTGGGGCCAACGTCCTGACTTTC
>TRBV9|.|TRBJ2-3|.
CASSVAHTDTQYF
TGTGCCAGCAGCGTAGCCCATACAGATACGCAGTATTTT
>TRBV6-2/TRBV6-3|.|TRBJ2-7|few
CASSYSLDSYEQYF
TGTGCCAGCAGTTACTCCCTGGACAGCTACGAGCAGTACTTC
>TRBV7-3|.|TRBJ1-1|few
CASSLKAGGSTEAFF
TGTGCCAGCAGCTTAAAGGCCGGGGGATCCACTGAAGCTTTCTTT
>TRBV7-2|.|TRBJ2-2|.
CASSLDPGPQFSTGELFF
TGTGCCAGCAGCTTAGATCCGGGGCCACAGTTTAGTACCGGGGAGCTGTTTTTT
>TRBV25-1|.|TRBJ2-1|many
CASSDMSVSSYNEQFF
TGTGCCAGCAGTGATATGAGCGTTAGCTCCTACAATGAGCAGTTCTTC
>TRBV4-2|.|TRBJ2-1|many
CASSQDRSESSYNEQFF
TGTGCCAGCAGCCAAGATAGGAGCGAGAGCTCCTACAATGAGCAGTTCTTC
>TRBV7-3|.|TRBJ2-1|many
CASSLTGVVNEQFF
TGTGCCAGCAGCTTAACGGGGGTCGTCAATGAGCAGTTCTTC
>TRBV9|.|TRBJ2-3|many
CASSVGGYTDTQYF
TGTGCCAGCAGCGTAGGGGGATACACAGATACGCAGTATTTT
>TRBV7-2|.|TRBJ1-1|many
CASSLSLFQDTEAFF
TGTGCCAGCAGCTTGTCTCTCTTCCAGGACACTGAAGCTTTCTTT
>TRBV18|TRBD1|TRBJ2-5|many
CASSPRTGGDRETQYF
TGTGCCAGCTCCCCAAGGACAGGCGGCGATCGGGAGACCCAGTACTTC
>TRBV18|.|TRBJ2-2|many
CASSPRTLTGELFF
TGTGCCAGCTCACCCCGGACACTCACCGGGGAGCTGTTTTTT
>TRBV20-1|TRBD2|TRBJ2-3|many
CSGGGPSTDTQYF
TGCAGTGGGGGAGGGCCAAGCACAGATACGCAGTATTTT
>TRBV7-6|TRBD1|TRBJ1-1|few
CASSAGQPNTEAFF
TGTGCCAGCAGCGCGGGACAGCCGAACACTGAAGCTTTCTTT
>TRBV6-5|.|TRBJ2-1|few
CASKRGLGNEQFF
TGTGCCAGCAAACGAGGTCTGGGCAATGAGCAGTTCTTC
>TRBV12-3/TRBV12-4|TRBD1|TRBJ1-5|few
CANSDQGAYSNQPQHF
TGTGCCAACAGTGACCAGGGGGCTTATAGCAATCAGCCCCAGCATTTT
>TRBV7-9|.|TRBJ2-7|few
CASSTGSYEQYF
TGTGCCAGCAGCACAGGGTCCTACGAGCAGTACTTC
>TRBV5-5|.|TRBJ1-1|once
CASSLELEAFF
TGTGCCAGCAGCTTGGAACTTGAAGCTTTCTTT
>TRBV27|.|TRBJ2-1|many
CATKVGPFEQFF
TGTGCCACCAAAGTAGGTCCTTTTGAGCAGTTCTTC
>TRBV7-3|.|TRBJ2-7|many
CASSPPTKFWEQYF
TGTGCCAGCAGCCCCCCGACTAAGTTCTGGGAGCAGTACTTC
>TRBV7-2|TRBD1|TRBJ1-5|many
CASSPGTASMPQHF
TGTGCCAGCAGCCCCGGGACAGCGTCTATGCCCCAGCATTTT
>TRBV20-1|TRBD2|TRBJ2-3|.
CSARDNRLAGVTDTQYF
TGCAGTGCTAGAGACAACAGGCTAGCGGGAGTCACAGATACGCAGTATTTT
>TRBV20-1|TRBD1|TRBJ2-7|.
CSAPRTGGDEQYF
TGCAGTGCACCTCGGACAGGGGGCGACGAGCAGTACTTC
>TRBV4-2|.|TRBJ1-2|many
CASSQDVSLLRYTF
TGTGCCAGCAGCCAAGATGTAAGCCTACTTCGCTACACCTTC
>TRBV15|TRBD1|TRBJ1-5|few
CATGRPRGKSQPQHF
TGTGCCACCGGCCGCCCCAGGGGGAAGAGTCAGCCCCAGCATTTT
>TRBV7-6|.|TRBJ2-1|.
CASSSLSVHEQFF
TGTGCCAGCAGCTCGTTATCCGTGCATGAGCAGTTCTTC
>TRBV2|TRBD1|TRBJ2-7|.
CASTPDRGSYEQYF
TGTGCCAGCACCCCGGACAGGGGTTCCTACGAGCAGTACTTC
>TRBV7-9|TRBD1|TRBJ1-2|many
CASSLAGTANYGYTF
TGTGCCAGCAGCTTAGCCGGGACAGCTAACTATGGCTACACCTTC
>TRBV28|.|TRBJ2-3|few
CASSFGSTDTQYF
TGTGCCAGCAGTTTCGGTAGCACAGATACGCAGTATTTT
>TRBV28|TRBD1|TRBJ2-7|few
CASTQTGTGTYEQYF
TGTGCCAGCACTCAAACCGGGACAGGGACCTACGAGCAGTACTTC
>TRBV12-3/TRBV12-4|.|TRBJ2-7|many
CASRQTRRSYEQYF
TGTGCCAGCAGACAGACACGCCGAAGCTACGAGCAGTACTTC
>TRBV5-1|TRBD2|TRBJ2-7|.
CASSLAGTSGSNQYF
TGCGCCAGCAGCTTGGCCGGGACTAGCGGGAGCAATCAGTACTTC
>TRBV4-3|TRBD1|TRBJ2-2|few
CASSQGRGQWTGELFF
TGCGCCAGCAGCCAAGGCAGGGGGCAGTGGACCGGGGAGCTGTTTTTT
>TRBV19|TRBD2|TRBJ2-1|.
CASSMTSGSSYNEQFF
TGTGCCAGTAGTATGACTAGCGGGAGCTCCTACAATGAGCAGTTCTTC
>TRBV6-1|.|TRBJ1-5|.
CASSEAVYSNQPQHF
TGTGCCAGCAGTGAAGCGGTCTATAGCAATCAGCCCCAGCATTTT
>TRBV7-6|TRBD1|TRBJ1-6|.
CASSLQPIGQGYNSPLHF
TGTGCCAGCAGCTTACAACCAATCGGACAGGGATATAATTCACCCCTCCACTTT
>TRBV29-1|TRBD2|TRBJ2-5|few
CSSLAGGPAGETQYF
TGCAGCTCCCTAGCGGGGGGCCCAGCGGGGGAGACCCAGTACTTC
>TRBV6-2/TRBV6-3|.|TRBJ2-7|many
CASSYAGDYEQYF
TGTGCCAGCAGTTACGCAGGGGACTACGAGCAGTACTTC
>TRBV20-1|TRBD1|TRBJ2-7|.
CSASRTYRGADEQYF
TGCAGTGCTAGTAGGACCTACAGGGGGGCAGACGAGCAGTACTTC
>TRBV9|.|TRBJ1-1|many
CASSVAAGNTEAFF
TGTGCCAGCAGCGTAGCAGCAGGCAACACTGAAGCTTTCTTT
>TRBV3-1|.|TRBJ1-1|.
CASSQAGALMNTEAFF
TGTGCCAGCAGCCAAGCCGGTGCTTTGATGAACACTGAAGCTTTCTTT
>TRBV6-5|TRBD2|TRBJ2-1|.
CASSSPSGSHYNEQFF
TGTGCCAGCAGTTCCCCAAGCGGGAGTCACTACAATGAGCAGTTCTTC
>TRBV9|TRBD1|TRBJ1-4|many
CASSERPGTGQVVF
TGTGCCAGCAGCGAGAGACCCGGGACAGGACAAGTGGTTTTT
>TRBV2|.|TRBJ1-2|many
CASSRTSLGYTF
TGTGCCAGCAGTCGGACTTCCTTGGGCTACACCTTC
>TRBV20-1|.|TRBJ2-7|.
CSASPSTCEQYF
TGCAGTGCTAGTCCCAGCACCTGCGAGCAGTACTTC
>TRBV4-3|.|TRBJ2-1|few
CASSPRSGGNEQFF
TGCGCCAGCAGCCCGCGTTCTGGGGGCAATGAGCAGTTCTTC
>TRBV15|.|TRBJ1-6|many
CATSRLGGGYSPLHF
TGTGCCACCAGCAGATTGGGGGGAGGCTATTCACCCCTCCACTTT
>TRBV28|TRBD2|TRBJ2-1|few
CASMGLAKYNEQFF
TGTGCCAGCATGGGACTAGCGAAATACAATGAGCAGTTCTTC
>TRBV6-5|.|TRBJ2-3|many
CASSYSALADTQYF
TGTGCCAGCAGTTACTCGGCCTTGGCAGATACGCAGTATTTT
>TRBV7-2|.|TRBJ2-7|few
CASGEWGAEQYF
TGTGCCAGCGGCGAATGGGGGGCCGAGCAGTACTTC
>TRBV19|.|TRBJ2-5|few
CASSGTGWGRQETQYF
TGTGCCAGTAGTGGGACGGGATGGGGTCGTCAAGAGACCCAGTACTTC
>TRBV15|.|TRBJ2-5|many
CATSREGLQETQYF
TGTGCCACCAGCAGAGAAGGGCTCCAAGAGACCCAGTACTTC
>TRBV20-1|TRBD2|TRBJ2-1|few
CSAREVVLAAYNEQFF
TGCAGTGCTAGAGAGGTGGTACTAGCGGCCTACAATGAGCAGTTCTTC
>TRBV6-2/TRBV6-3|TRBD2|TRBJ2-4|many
CASSSTSGLAKNIQYF
TGTGCCAGCAGTTCTACTAGCGGGTTGGCCAAAAACATTCAGTACTTC
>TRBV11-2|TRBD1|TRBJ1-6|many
CASRLNRGKDSPLHF
TGTGCCAGCAGACTGAACAGGGGCAAGGATTCACCCCTCCACTTT
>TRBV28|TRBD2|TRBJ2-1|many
CASSRLADEQFF
TGTGCCAGCAGTCGACTAGCTGATGAGCAGTTCTTC
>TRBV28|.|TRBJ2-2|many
CASSLWGDTGELFF
TGTGCCAGCAGTTTGTGGGGGGACACCGGGGAGCTGTTTTTT